This passage covers 21 T cell receptor beta chains from one sample sequenced in a study of blood T cells in healthy people across ages. Next came a second PCR, run for about 6 to 11 cycles, which used a sample-barcoded 5' primer along with a J-beta primer mix. From the 5' RACE reads, TCRdb called clonotypes with MiXCR, one entry per CDR3 protein. In the table there are 1.8 million or so distinct CDR3 sequences, approximately 40% of which are singletons. The sample comprised blood. The source of these receptors is a human donor in good health.

This clonotype has just a few counts. The gene calls are TRBV7-9 and TRBJ2-7, with 8 bases aligning to TRBD2. V lost 5 bases and J lost 5; bases outside the gene matches: 5. The CDR3 spans 13 residues. CDR1 is SEHNR, CDR2 FQNEAQ, per germline (reference sequence). The CDR3 nucleotides read TGTGCCAGCAGCCCCGCGGGGGGCCACGAGCAGTACTTC. Its protein product is CASSPAGGHEQYF.

This clonotype was detected only a few times. V and J are TRBV12-3 or TRBV12-4 and TRBJ2-5; D might be TRBD1 or TRBD2, each matching 5 bases. Between the trimmed V and J ends, which lost 7 bases and 2 bases, there was a span of 11 bases. The CDR3 totals 13 residues. The CDR3 DNA follows: TGTGCCAGCACCTTAGGGGAGCAAGAGACCCAGTACTTC. This sequence encodes CASTLGEQETQYF.

This clonotype was picked up a small number of times. The rearrangement joins TRBV27 to TRBJ2-1; a weak D match, TRBD2 (5 bases). V was clipped by 6 bases and J by 5 bases, with 14 bases between them. The CDR3 loop spans 14 amino acids. The V gene's germline CDR1 is MNHEY and CDR2 SMNVEV (reference sequence). The chain's CDR3 is CASRSAAVDNEQFF. The CDR3 DNA follows: TGTGCCAGCAGATCCGCAGCGGTAGACAATGAGCAGTTCTTC.

This clonotype occurred a few times. This chain uses TRBV6-1 with TRBJ1-5; tentative D call: TRBD1 (5 bases). Germline CDR1 is MNHNS and CDR2 is SASEGT. The CDR3 length is 15 residues. Trimming pared 1 base from V and 0 bases from J, leaving 7 bases between. DNA of the CDR3: TGTGCCAGCAGTGAAGGAGGGGATAGCAATCAGCCCCAGCATTTT. This sequence encodes CASSEGGDSNQPQHF.

The CDR3 DNA sequence: TGTGCCAGCAGCCCAACACGGAACACTGAAGCTTTCTTT. As protein: CASSPTRNTEAFF. The chain carries TRBV7-3 and TRBJ1-1; D is unresolved. The V and J ends lost 5 bases and 1 base respectively, with 8 bases between them. Germline V CDR1 and CDR2: SGHTA, FQGTGA. This CDR3 comprises 13 residues.

The V call is TRBV6-2 or TRBV6-3, the J call TRBJ2-1, with 7 bases identical to TRBD1. In germline, CDR1 is MNHEY, CDR2 SVGEGT. The J segment lost 7 bases and the V segment lost 5 bases, leaving 8 bases of the junction unmatched. The CDR3 has 14 amino acids. DNA for the CDR3: TGTGCCAGCAGTCTAACAGGGGTAATTAATGAGCAGTTCTTC. Its translation: CASSLTGVINEQFF.

This clonotype was counted at least ten times. The rearrangement uses TRBV29-1 and TRBJ2-7, with D unresolved. The CDR3 is 13 residues long. The V end lost 3 bases, the J end lost 0 bases, and 9 bases lay between the germline ends. Germline loops: CDR1 SQVTM, CDR2 ANQGSEA. The CDR3 DNA is TGCAGCGTTGAGGTCCCCTCCTCCTACGAGCAGTACTTC. Protein: CSVEVPSSYEQYF.

V and J are TRBV7-8 and TRBJ1-5; D might be TRBD1 (5 bases). Looked up from germline, CDR1 is SGHVS and CDR2 is FQNEAQ. The CDR3 sequence is 15 residues long. Trimming removed 5 bases at V and 6 bases at J, with 17 bases between. CDR3 in DNA: TGTGCCAGCAGCCGGGGGACCGGCGCCACTCAGCCCCAGCATTTT. Translated: CASSRGTGATQPQHF.

The V call is TRBV15, the J call TRBJ2-7; 8 bases are a match to TRBD1. Germline-derived CDR1 and CDR2 are LNHNV and YYDKDF (reference sequence). CDR3 length equals 17 residues. With V trimmed by 0 bases and J by 4 bases, 11 bases remained unmatched. CDR3 nucleotide sequence: TGTGCCACCAGCAGAGATCGTCGGACAGGGACCCCTTACGAGCAGTACTTC. This gives the protein CATSRDRRTGTPYEQYF.

The chain joins TRBV7-2 to TRBJ1-5; D is unclear. Germline CDR1 and CDR2: SGHTA and FQGNSA. The V end was cut by 4 bases, the J end by 4 bases, with 8 bases between. This CDR3 has 13 amino acids. This CDR3 reads CASSSDLNQPQHF. The DNA of the CDR3 is TGTGCCAGCAGCTCCGACCTAAATCAGCCCCAGCATTTT.

Turning to this clonotype: Just one base apart from a much larger clone, this may be a read error. CDR3: CSAPQEDRFQETQYF. CDR3 nucleotide sequence: TGCAGTGCACCACAGGAAGACCGTTTCCAAGAGACCCAGTACTTC. This chain joins TRBV20-1 and TRBJ2-4; D is possibly TRBD1 (5 bases). Near its end, the DNA agrees better with TRBJ2-5, so the J call may be wrong. The CDR3 consists of 15 residues. Germline V gives CDR1 DFQATT, CDR2 SNEGSKA (reference sequence).

This clonotype was counted only a few times. The J gene is TRBJ1-2, the V gene TRBV10-3; D unresolved. Looked up from germline, CDR1 is ENHRY and CDR2 is SYGVKD. V was pared by 7 bases and J by 2 bases, with 14 bases between. This CDR3 has 14 amino acids. The CDR3 sequence: CAITPDPNNYGYTF. In DNA form, the CDR3 reads TGTGCCATCACCCCGGACCCAAACAACTATGGCTACACCTTC.

This clonotype was picked up a small number of times. The chain links TRBV5-1 to TRBJ1-1; TRBD1 agrees at 7 bases. CDR3 length: 14 residues. The V gene's germline CDR1 is SGHRS and CDR2 YFSETQ. Trimming took 4 bases from V and 5 from J; bases not matched to a gene: 8. CDR3 in amino acids: CASSPATGFTEAFF. For the CDR3, the DNA is TGCGCCAGCAGCCCCGCGACAGGGTTTACTGAAGCTTTCTTT.

The chain employs TRBV7-2 and TRBJ1-2, with D uncertain. In germline, CDR1 is SGHTA, CDR2 FQGNSA. V was trimmed by 4 bases and J by 10 bases, leaving 13 bases between them. The CDR3 runs 12 residues. CDR3 nucleotides: TGTGCCAGCAGCTCCCCCTCCCCCGTCTACACCTTC. The encoded protein is CASSSPSPVYTF.

This clonotype was observed a handful of times. The chain has TRBV6-6 and TRBJ2-7, with D perhaps matching TRBD2 (5 bases). CDR3 length: 15 amino acids. Trimming left V 2 bases short and J 0 bases short, with 11 bases between. Germline V gene lookup returns CDR1 MNHNY and CDR2 SVGAGI (reference sequence). The CDR3 DNA sequence: TGTGCCAGCAGTTACCCCCGGGGTCCCTCCTACGAGCAGTACTTC. Translation: CASSYPRGPSYEQYF.

This chain uses TRBV29-1 with TRBJ1-1; D uncertain. The CDR3 sequence is 13 residues long. V was trimmed by 7 bases and J by 1 base, leaving 13 bases between them. CDR1 SQVTM and CDR2 ANQGSEA come from the germline V gene. DNA for the CDR3: TGCAGCGCCACCATTGGTGGGAACACTGAAGCTTTCTTT. Translated: CSATIGGNTEAFF.

The table lists this clonotype with a few counts. The chain links TRBV15 to TRBJ2-7, with D perhaps given as TRBD1 or TRBD2 (5 bases each). This CDR3 has 14 amino acids. Germline V gene sequence: CDR1 LNHNV, CDR2 YYDKDF (reference sequence). The ends were cut back, 2 bases at V and 3 bases at J, with 11 bases in the middle. The CDR3 loop is CATSRTGTDYEQYF. DNA for the CDR3: TGTGCCACCAGCAGAACCGGGACCGACTACGAGCAGTACTTC.

The chain employs TRBV12-3 or TRBV12-4 and TRBJ2-7, with TRBD1 matching over 8 bases. V lost 3 bases and J lost 5; bases outside the gene matches: 9. This CDR3 contains 15 residues. CDR3 nucleotides: TGTGCCAGCAGTTTCGCCCCCGGACAGGGTAACGAGCAGTACTTC. This translates into CASSFAPGQGNEQYF.

CDR3 in DNA: TGCAGTGCTAGGCGGGACGACAGGGGATATGGCTACACCTTC. It is translated as CSARRDDRGYGYTF. This chain joins TRBV20-1 and TRBJ1-2; 8 bases are shared with TRBD1. This CDR3 is built from 14 residues. Germline CDR1 reads DFQATT; CDR2 reads SNEGSKA (reference sequence). Trimming cost V 3 bases and J 5 bases; bases outside gene matches: 8.

The J gene is TRBJ2-3, the V gene TRBV7-9; D may be TRBD1 or TRBD2 (7 bases each). This CDR3 has 14 amino acids. The germline V and J ends were trimmed by 2 bases and 10 bases, with 16 bases remaining between them. The germline gives CDR1 SEHNR, CDR2 FQNEAQ (reference sequence). CDR3 protein: CASSLNAGGDAQYF. In nucleotides, the CDR3 is TGTGCCAGCAGCTTAAATGCAGGGGGGGATGCGCAGTATTTT.

This clonotype was seen a few times. V gene TRBV6-1 combines with J gene TRBJ2-3; 11 nucleotides match TRBD1. With 5 bases clipped from V and 6 bases from J, the junction kept 4 bases outside the gene matches. Germline CDR1 is MNHNS and CDR2 is SASEGT. CDR3 size: 14 residues. CDR3 bases: TGTGCCAGCAGTAGGGACAGGGGGAGGGATACGCAGTATTTT. Translation: CASSRDRGRDTQYF.